The 29 T cell receptor beta chains reported below all come from one sample, sequenced in a study of neurological immune-mediated disorders. Each CDR3 protein gets one entry after TCRdb re-called the 5' RACE reads with MiXCR. The sample has around 130,000 distinct CDR3 sequences; 3.2% are singletons. The sequencing sample was made of PBMCs. The receptor set was obtained from a woman in her thirties with multiple sclerosis.

This clonotype was picked up many times. The rearrangement links TRBV15 to TRBJ2-2; D is unclear. V shed 4 bases and J shed 6 bases, with 3 bases lying between them. In germline, CDR1 is LNHNV, CDR2 YYDKDF (reference sequence). The CDR3 loop spans 11 amino acids. DNA for the CDR3: TGTGCCACCAGCACGTCCGGGGAGCTGTTTTTT. It is translated as CATSTSGELFF.

The J gene is TRBJ1-5, the V gene TRBV20-1; D possibly corresponds to TRBD1 (5 bases). Per the germline V gene, CDR1 is DFQATT and CDR2 is SNEGSKA (reference sequence). The CDR3 totals 13 residues. The V end lost 1 base, the J end lost 9 bases, and 13 bases lay between the germline ends. The CDR3 nucleotides are TGCAGTGCTAGAGGGGGGGGTGGCCCGCCCCAGCATTTT. It codes for CSARGGGGPPQHF.

This clonotype came up many times. The CDR3 region is CASSSRDRGSDTQYF. Written as DNA, the CDR3 is TGTGCCAGCAGCTCCCGGGACAGGGGTTCAGATACGCAGTATTTT. The chain uses TRBV7-8 and TRBJ2-3; TRBD1 matches at 10 bases. In germline, CDR1 is SGHVS, CDR2 FQNEAQ. This CDR3 has 15 residues. V lost 4 bases, J lost 4 bases, and 5 bases stayed unmatched.

This clonotype was picked up many times. The V and J genes are TRBV5-5 and TRBJ2-1; D gene ambiguous. Germline V lookup: CDR1 SGHKS, CDR2 YYEKEE (reference sequence). The CDR3 runs to 11 residues. Trimming left V 3 bases short and J 7 bases short, with 5 bases between. The CDR3 DNA reads TGTGCCAGCAGCTCGATGAATGAGCAGTTCTTC. It encodes CASSSMNEQFF.

This clonotype was observed at least ten times. This chain joins TRBV11-2 and TRBJ2-3; TRBD2 matches at 12 bases. Unmatched junction bases numbered 7, after V lost 5 bases and J lost 4 bases. The germline CDR1 and CDR2 sequences are SGHAT and FQNNGV. There are 16 residues in the CDR3. CDR3 loop: CASSPQLAGGPDTQYF. The CDR3 DNA sequence: TGTGCCAGCAGCCCCCAACTAGCGGGGGGCCCAGATACGCAGTATTTT.

The sample holds many counts of this clonotype. The gene calls are TRBV19 and TRBJ2-7; 10 nucleotides align to TRBD1. Trimming took 5 bases from V and 3 from J; bases not matched to a gene: 13. The CDR3 sequence is 17 residues long. CDR1 LNHDA and CDR2 SQIVND come from the germline V gene (reference sequence). The CDR3 DNA is TGTGCCAGTAGTGTCGCTCGGACAGGGGGTTCCTACTACGAGCAGTACTTC. Its translation is CASSVARTGGSYYEQYF.

This clonotype has at least ten counts. V usage is TRBV2 and J usage is TRBJ2-1; D uncertain. The length of the CDR3 is 15 residues. Germline V gene data show CDR1 as SNHLY and CDR2 as FYNNEI. V was pared by 0 bases and J by 7 bases, with 13 bases between. CDR3 amino acids: CASSEAFGRPNEQFF. In nucleotides, the CDR3 is TGTGCCAGCAGTGAAGCCTTTGGGCGGCCGAATGAGCAGTTCTTC. The full variable domain, its missing parts supplied by reference TRBV2 and TRBJ2-1, is EPEVTQTPSHQVTQMGQEVILRCVPISNHLYFYWYRQILGQKVEFLVSFYNNEISEKSEIFDDQFSVERPDGSNFTLKIRSTKLEDSAMYFCASSEAFGRPNEQFFGPGTRLTVL.

V usage is TRBV3-1 and J usage is TRBJ2-7; D tentatively reads TRBD1 or TRBD2 (5 bases each). This CDR3 is built from 13 residues. Germline CDR1 LGHDT, CDR2 YNNKEL (reference sequence). The germline V and J ends were trimmed by 8 bases and 0 bases, with 11 bases remaining between them. DNA for the CDR3: TGTGCCAGCGCCAGGGAGTACTCCTACGAGCAGTACTTC. Protein product: CASAREYSYEQYF.

This clonotype was counted many times. V gene TRBV29-1 combines with J gene TRBJ2-3; 7 bases are a match to TRBD1. The CDR3 runs 15 residues. CDR1 SQVTM and CDR2 ANQGSEA come from the germline V gene. With V trimmed by 3 bases and J by 1 base, 7 bases remained unmatched. In nucleotides, the CDR3 is TGCAGCGTTGATATCTGGGACAGCCGCACAGATACGCAGTATTTT. This encodes CSVDIWDSRTDTQYF.

This clonotype has a count of ten or more. V is TRBV29-1 and J is TRBJ2-2; the match to TRBD1 covers 7 bases. The germline CDR1 and CDR2 sequences are SQVTM and ANQGSEA. The CDR3 covers 13 residues. V lost 7 bases to trimming and J lost 2 bases; unmatched junction nucleotides: 4. CDR3 in amino acids: CSGTGSNTGELFF. The CDR3 nucleotides are TGCAGCGGGACAGGATCTAACACCGGGGAGCTGTTTTTT.

This clonotype appeared a few times. The CDR3 protein is CASSLIAGDTQYF. CDR3 nucleotide sequence: TGTGCCAGCAGCTTGATAGCGGGGGATACGCAGTATTTT. The chain combines TRBV7-6 with TRBJ2-3; 8 nucleotides align to TRBD2. CDR3 length equals 13 residues. V shed 3 bases and J 6 bases; nucleotides not matched to a gene: 2. The germline CDR1 and CDR2 sequences are SGHVS and FNYEAQ.

The J gene is TRBJ2-3, the V gene TRBV10-3; 13 bases match TRBD2. CDR3 length equals 14 residues. Looked up from germline, CDR1 is ENHRY and CDR2 is SYGVKD. After removal of 11 bases from V and 2 bases from J, the junction contained 4 bases not matched to a gene. CDR3 bases: TGTGCCGCAACTAGCGGGAGGGCCACAGATACGCAGTATTTT. As protein: CAATSGRATDTQYF.

This clonotype was counted many times. This chain links TRBV5-1 with TRBJ1-2; 9 bases are shared with TRBD1. After removal of 0 bases from V and 8 bases from J, the junction contained 17 bases not matched to a gene. CDR1 is SGHRS, CDR2 YFSETQ, per germline. The CDR3 is made up of 18 amino acids. CDR3 loop: CASSLESGTSGQGEGYTF. The CDR3, as DNA: TGCGCCAGCAGCTTGGAATCGGGGACCTCGGGACAGGGAGAAGGCTACACCTTC.

In this sample, this clonotype turned up many times. This chain uses TRBV7-9 with TRBJ2-3, with 8 bases identical to TRBD1. There are 16 residues in the CDR3. Germline CDR1 and CDR2: SEHNR and FQNEAQ (reference sequence). With V trimmed by 4 bases and J by 2 bases, 8 bases remained unmatched. Here the CDR3 DNA reads TGTGCCAGCAGCTCCAGGGACAGGCTATTCACAGATACGCAGTATTTT. It yields the protein CASSSRDRLFTDTQYF.

This clonotype occurred many times. The chain recombines TRBV5-1 with TRBJ1-1; D gene ambiguous. The CDR3 is 12 amino acids. Germline CDR1 reads SGHRS; CDR2 reads YFSETQ. V lost 2 bases and J lost 6, with 8 bases in between. DNA of the CDR3: TGCGCCAGCAGCTTTGATTTGGCTGAAGCTTTCTTT. It codes for CASSFDLAEAFF.

This clonotype was observed many times. The rearrangement uses TRBV7-2 and TRBJ2-1; no clear D. Between the trimmed V and J ends, which lost 1 base and 10 bases, there was a span of 14 bases. There are 14 residues in the CDR3. Germline values: CDR1 SGHTA, CDR2 FQGNSA. Written as DNA, the CDR3 is TGTGCCAGCAGCTTAGAGTTGGCTATCGGGGAGCAGTTCTTC. Amino acid sequence: CASSLELAIGEQFF.

This clonotype was observed at least ten times. The J gene is TRBJ2-1, the V gene TRBV11-2, with 9 bases lining up with TRBD1. V lost 3 bases, J lost 9 bases, and 3 bases stayed unmatched. Germline V gene lookup returns CDR1 SGHAT and CDR2 FQNNGV. The CDR3 is made up of 13 amino acids. In DNA form, the CDR3 reads TGTGCCAGCAGCTTTGGGACAGGGTCTGAGCAGTTCTTC. Amino acid sequence: CASSFGTGSEQFF. Full variable domain (rest looked up from reference TRBV11-2 and TRBJ2-1): EAGVAQSPRYKIIEKRQSVAFWCNPISGHATLYWYQQILGQGPKLLIQFQNNGVVDDSQLPKDRFSAERLKGVDSTLKIQPAKLEDSAVYLCASSFGTGSEQFFGPGTRLTVL.

This clonotype was seen repeatedly, ten times or more. The rearrangement joins TRBV21-1 to TRBJ1-1. TRBV21-1 is annotated as a pseudogene. The CDR3 runs to 13 residues. The CDR3 spells CASSKGGKLKAFF. The CDR3 DNA reads as TGTGCCAGCAGCAAAGGAGGGAAATTGAAAGCTTTCTTT.

This clonotype was counted ten times or more. The chain carries TRBV12-3 or TRBV12-4 and TRBJ2-5, with TRBD2 matching 13 bases. J gave up 1 base and V 4 bases, and 3 bases lay outside the gene matches. CDR3 size: 16 residues. CDR3 amino acids: CASSSTSGGFQETQYF. In DNA form, the CDR3 reads TGTGCCAGCAGTTCGACTAGCGGGGGGTTCCAAGAGACCCAGTACTTC.

This clonotype was seen a handful of times. The chain links TRBV10-3 to TRBJ1-5; 7 positions match TRBD1. CDR1 and CDR2 (germline): ENHRY, SYGVKD. Germline trimming cut 8 bases from V and 0 bases from J; bases unmatched to any gene: 4. The CDR3 length is 14 residues. The CDR3 DNA follows: TGTGCCATCCGGGGACAGAATAGCAATCAGCCCCAGCATTTT. As protein: CAIRGQNSNQPQHF.

This clonotype was counted many times. The chain recombines TRBV12-3 or TRBV12-4 with TRBJ2-3; the D gene could be TRBD1 or TRBD2 (5 bases each). Trimming stripped 11 bases from V and 2 bases from J, with 20 bases between. The CDR3 has 15 residues. As DNA, the CDR3 is TGTGCCTCGATTCTGGGACCGTCGATCACAGATACGCAGTATTTT. It yields the protein CASILGPSITDTQYF.

The sample holds many counts of this clonotype. The chain links TRBV7-9 to TRBJ1-1; unclear D gene. Germline-derived CDR1 and CDR2 are SEHNR and FQNEAQ (reference sequence). This CDR3 is 15 amino acids long. V was clipped by 4 bases and J by 0 bases, with 12 bases between them. The CDR3 region is CASSSPEPLNTEAFF. The CDR3 nucleotides are TGTGCCAGCAGCTCCCCCGAACCTCTGAACACTGAAGCTTTCTTT.

This clonotype has a count of ten or more. This chain joins TRBV6-2 or TRBV6-3 and TRBJ1-1; 7 nucleotides line up with TRBD1. Trimming cost V 4 bases and J 1 base; bases outside gene matches: 6. The CDR3 has 15 residues. In germline, CDR1 is MNHEY, CDR2 SVGEGT. DNA for the CDR3: TGTGCCAGCAGTTCCCCGGGACAGTGGAACACTGAAGCTTTCTTT. As protein: CASSSPGQWNTEAFF.

This clonotype was counted many times. The chain has TRBV2 and TRBJ2-7, with no clear D. The CDR3 covers 11 residues. Trimming pared 10 bases from V and 6 bases from J, leaving 13 bases between. Germline V gives CDR1 SNHLY, CDR2 FYNNEI. The chain's CDR3 is CAIEKPGEQYF. CDR3 bases: TGTGCCATTGAGAAACCGGGCGAGCAGTACTTC.

This clonotype was detected ten times or more. This chain joins TRBV5-6 and TRBJ2-5, with D possibly called TRBD1 or TRBD2 (5 bases each). The germline CDR1 and CDR2 sequences are SGHDT and YYEEEE. The CDR3 is 13 amino acids. V dropped 0 bases and J dropped 4 bases, with 7 bases sitting between them. The CDR3, as DNA: TGTGCCAGCAGCTTGGTTGGGGGAGAGACCCAGTACTTC. Translating gives CASSLVGGETQYF.

This clonotype occurred many times. This chain links TRBV5-5 with TRBJ1-1; D perhaps matches TRBD1 (5 bases). V lost 7 bases to trimming and J lost 2 bases, with 15 bases between them. Germline V CDR1 and CDR2: SGHKS, YYEKEE (reference sequence). The length of the CDR3 is 14 residues. The CDR3 reads CASFIGTGNTEAFF. In DNA form, the CDR3 reads TGTGCCAGCTTTATAGGAACAGGCAACACTGAAGCTTTCTTT.

This clonotype was seen ten or more times. This sequence joins TRBV9 and TRBJ1-3; D gene ambiguous. This CDR3 has 15 residues. Germline-derived CDR1 and CDR2 are SGDLS and YYNGEE. The V and J ends lost 0 bases and 0 bases respectively, with 7 bases between them. As DNA, the CDR3 is TGTGCCAGCAGCGTAGATAGGTCCTCTGGAAACACCATATATTTT. Its protein product is CASSVDRSSGNTIYF.

Many counts were recorded for this clonotype. The rearrangement joins TRBV5-5 to TRBJ2-1, with 7 bases fitting TRBD2. Germline CDR1 is SGHKS and CDR2 is YYEKEE (reference sequence). V dropped 3 bases and J dropped 7; count of bases not matched to a gene: 7. This CDR3 is built from 14 residues. CDR3 coding DNA: TGTGCCAGCAGCTCGGTAGCGGGCCGGAATGAGCAGTTCTTC. This codes for CASSSVAGRNEQFF.

This clonotype was seen at least ten times. The chain uses TRBV5-6 and TRBJ1-1; D unresolved. CDR3 length: 13 residues. In germline, CDR1 is SGHDT, CDR2 YYEEEE. V lost 0 bases and J lost 4, with 7 bases in between. CDR3 sequence reads: CASSLGGFTEAFF. For the CDR3, the DNA is TGTGCCAGCAGCTTGGGAGGTTTCACTGAAGCTTTCTTT.